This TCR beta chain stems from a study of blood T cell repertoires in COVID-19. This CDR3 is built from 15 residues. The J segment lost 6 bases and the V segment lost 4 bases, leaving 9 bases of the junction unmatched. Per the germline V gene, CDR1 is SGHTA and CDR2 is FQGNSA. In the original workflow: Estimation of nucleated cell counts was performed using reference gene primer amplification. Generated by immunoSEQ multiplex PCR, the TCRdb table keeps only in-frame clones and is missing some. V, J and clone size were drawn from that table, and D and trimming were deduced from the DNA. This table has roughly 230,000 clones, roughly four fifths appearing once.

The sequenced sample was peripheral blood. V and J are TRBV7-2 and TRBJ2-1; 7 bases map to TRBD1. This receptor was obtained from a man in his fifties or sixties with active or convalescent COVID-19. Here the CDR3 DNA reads TGTGCCAGCAGCTCGACAGGGTATCAAGGCAATGAGCAGTTCTTC. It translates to CASSSTGYQGNEQFF.